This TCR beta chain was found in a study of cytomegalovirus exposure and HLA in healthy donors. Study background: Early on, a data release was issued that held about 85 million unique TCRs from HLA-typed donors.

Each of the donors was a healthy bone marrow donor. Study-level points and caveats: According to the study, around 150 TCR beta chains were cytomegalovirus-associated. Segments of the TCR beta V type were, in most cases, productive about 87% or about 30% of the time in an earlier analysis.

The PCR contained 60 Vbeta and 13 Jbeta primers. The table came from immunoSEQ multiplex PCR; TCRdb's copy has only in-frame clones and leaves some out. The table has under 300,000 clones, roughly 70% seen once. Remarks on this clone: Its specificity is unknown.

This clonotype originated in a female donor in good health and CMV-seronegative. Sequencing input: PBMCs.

CDR3 loop: CASRGQSNNEQFF. Here the CDR3 DNA reads TGTGCCAGCAGGGGACAGTCAAACAATGAGCAGTTCTTC. J is TRBJ2-1 and V is TRBV6-6, with TRBD1 matching 7 bases. The CDR3 runs 13 residues. After removal of 6 bases from V and 5 bases from J, the junction contained 4 bases not matched to a gene. CDR1 MNHNY and CDR2 SVGAGI come from the germline V gene (reference sequence).